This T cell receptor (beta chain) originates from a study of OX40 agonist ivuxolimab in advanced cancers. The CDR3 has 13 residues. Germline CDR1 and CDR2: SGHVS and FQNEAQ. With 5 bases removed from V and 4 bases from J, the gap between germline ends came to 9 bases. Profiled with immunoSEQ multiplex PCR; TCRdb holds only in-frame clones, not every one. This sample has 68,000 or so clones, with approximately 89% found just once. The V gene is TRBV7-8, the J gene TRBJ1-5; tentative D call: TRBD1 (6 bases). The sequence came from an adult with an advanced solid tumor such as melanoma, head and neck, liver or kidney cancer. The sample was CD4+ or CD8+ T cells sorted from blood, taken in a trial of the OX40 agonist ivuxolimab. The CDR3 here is CASSLGQNQPQHF. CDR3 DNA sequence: TGTGCCAGCAGCCTGGGACAAAATCAGCCCCAGCATTTT.